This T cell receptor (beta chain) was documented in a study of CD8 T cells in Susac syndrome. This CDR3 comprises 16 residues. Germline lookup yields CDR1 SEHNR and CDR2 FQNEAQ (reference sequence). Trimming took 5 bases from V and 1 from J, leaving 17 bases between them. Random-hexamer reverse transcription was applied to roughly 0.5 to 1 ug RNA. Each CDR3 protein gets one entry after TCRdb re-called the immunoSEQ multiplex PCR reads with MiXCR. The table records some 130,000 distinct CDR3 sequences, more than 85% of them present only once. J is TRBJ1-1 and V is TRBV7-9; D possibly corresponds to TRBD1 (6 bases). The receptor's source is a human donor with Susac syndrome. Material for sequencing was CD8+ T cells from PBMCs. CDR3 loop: CASSPPDSYPNTEAFF. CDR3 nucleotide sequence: TGTGCCAGCAGCCCCCCGGACAGTTATCCGAACACTGAAGCTTTCTTT.